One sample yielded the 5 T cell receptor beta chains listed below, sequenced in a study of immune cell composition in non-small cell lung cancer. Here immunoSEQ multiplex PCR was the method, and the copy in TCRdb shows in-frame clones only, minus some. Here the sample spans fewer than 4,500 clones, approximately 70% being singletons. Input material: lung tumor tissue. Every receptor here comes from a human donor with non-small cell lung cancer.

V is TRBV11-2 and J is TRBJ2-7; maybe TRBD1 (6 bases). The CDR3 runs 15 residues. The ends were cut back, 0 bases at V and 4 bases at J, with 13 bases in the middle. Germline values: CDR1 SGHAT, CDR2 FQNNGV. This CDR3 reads CASSLDRGGRYEQYF. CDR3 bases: TGTGCCAGCAGCTTAGATCGAGGGGGAAGATACGAGCAGTACTTC.

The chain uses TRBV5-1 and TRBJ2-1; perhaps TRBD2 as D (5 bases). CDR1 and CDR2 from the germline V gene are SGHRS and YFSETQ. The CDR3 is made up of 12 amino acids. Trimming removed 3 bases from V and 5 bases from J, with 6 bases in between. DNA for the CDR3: TGCGCCAGCAGCTGGACTGACAATGAGCAGTTCTTC. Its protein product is CASSWTDNEQFF.

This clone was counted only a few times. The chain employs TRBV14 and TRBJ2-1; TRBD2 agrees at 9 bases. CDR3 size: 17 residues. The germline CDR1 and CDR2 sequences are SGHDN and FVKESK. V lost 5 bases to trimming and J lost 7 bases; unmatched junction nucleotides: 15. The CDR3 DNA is TGTGCCAGCAGCAAAGGATCTGTGCGGGAGGGCCGGAATGAGCAGTTCTTC. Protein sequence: CASSKGSVREGRNEQFF.

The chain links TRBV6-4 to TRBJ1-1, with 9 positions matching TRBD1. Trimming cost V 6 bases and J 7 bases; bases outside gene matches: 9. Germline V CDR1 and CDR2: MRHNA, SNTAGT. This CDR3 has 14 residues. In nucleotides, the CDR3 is TGTGCCAGCAGACTAATACAGGGGGCGGATGAAGCTTTCTTT. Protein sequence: CASRLIQGADEAFF.

The DNA for the CDR3 is TGTGCCAGCAGTACAGGACAGGCTTCGGGTGGCTACACCTTC. Translated, it gives CASSTGQASGGYTF. V gene TRBV6-5 combines with J gene TRBJ1-2; 7 nucleotides agree with TRBD1. This CDR3 has 14 residues. The germline gives CDR1 MNHEY, CDR2 SVGAGI. V shed 5 bases and J 7 bases; nucleotides not matched to a gene: 10.